Listed here are 32 T cell receptor beta chains from one sample, sequenced in a study of T cell changes during pregnancy in multiple sclerosis. The assay was immunoSEQ multiplex PCR, and TCRdb's table has in-frame clones only and misses some. The table lists 25,000 to 30,000 clones, 85% to 90% of them singletons. The sample in question was CD8+ T cells from peripheral blood mononuclear cells, obtained before pregnancy. The receptors were gathered from a female donor with multiple sclerosis, enrolled in a pregnancy study.

The rearrangement links TRBV19 to TRBJ2-7; 8 nucleotides match TRBD1. CDR1 is LNHDA, CDR2 SQIVND, per germline (reference sequence). The CDR3 loop spans 14 amino acids. The V gene end was trimmed by 0 bases and the J gene end by 3 bases; junction bases not matched to a gene: 1. Written as DNA, the CDR3 is TGTGCCAGTAGTATAGACGGACAGGGCTACGAGCAGTACTTC. Translating it yields CASSIDGQGYEQYF. Together with reference TRBV19 and TRBJ2-7, the CDR3 gives the full variable domain: DGGITQSPKYLFRKEGQNVTLSCEQNLNHDAMYWYRQDPGQGLRLIYYSQIVNDFQKGDIAEGYSVSREKKESFPLTVTSAQKNPTAFYLCASSIDGQGYEQYFGPGTRLTVT.

The V gene is TRBV14, the J gene TRBJ2-3; 8 positions agree with TRBD2. Germline V gene data show CDR1 as SGHDN and CDR2 as FVKESK. J gave up 0 bases and V 0 bases, and 2 bases lay outside the gene matches. The length of the CDR3 is 16 residues. CDR3 loop: CASSQEAGASTDTQYF. CDR3 sequence (DNA): TGTGCCAGCAGCCAAGAAGCGGGGGCTAGCACAGATACGCAGTATTTT.

The rearrangement joins TRBV27 to TRBJ1-6, with 12 positions matching TRBD1. The J segment lost 14 bases and the V segment lost 5 bases, leaving 16 bases of the junction unmatched. Germline V gene lookup returns CDR1 MNHEY and CDR2 SMNVEV (reference sequence). This CDR3 comprises 17 residues. The CDR3 nucleotides read TGTGCCAGCAGTCCACAACCGGGACAGGGGGCGACAATAGCCCTCCACTTT. Translation: CASSPQPGQGATIALHF.

The chain uses TRBV5-4 and TRBJ1-1; TRBD1 might be the D (5 bases). V was shortened by 0 bases and J by 1 base, with 10 bases between the two germline ends. CDR1 is SGHNT, CDR2 YYREEE, per germline (reference sequence). CDR3 length: 15 amino acids. The CDR3 DNA reads TGTGCCAGCAGCTTGGCAGGGTTAGGGAACACTGAAGCTTTCTTT. Its translation: CASSLAGLGNTEAFF.

The sample holds many counts of this clone. V is TRBV9 and J is TRBJ2-7; 8 bases agree with TRBD2. V was clipped by 2 bases and J by 5 bases; unmatched bases: 3. This CDR3 comprises 13 residues. Per the germline V gene, CDR1 is SGDLS and CDR2 is YYNGEE. This chain's CDR3 is CASSVGTRDEQYF. The CDR3 coding sequence is TGTGCCAGCAGCGTCGGGACTAGGGACGAGCAGTACTTC.

The genes are TRBV7-9 and TRBJ2-1; TRBD1 agrees at 8 bases. V trimming: 2 bases; J trimming: 3 bases; junction bases outside the gene matches: 6. Germline CDR1 reads SEHNR; CDR2 reads FQNEAQ (reference sequence). This CDR3 comprises 16 residues. The CDR3 DNA is TGTGCCAGCAGCTTACTCTGGACAGGGCGCTACAATGAGCAGTTCTTC. This encodes CASSLLWTGRYNEQFF.

The chain couples TRBV7-9 to TRBJ1-2; D perhaps matches TRBD1 (5 bases). The germline V and J ends were trimmed by 5 bases and 2 bases, with 15 bases remaining between them. CDR1 and CDR2 (germline): SEHNR, FQNEAQ (reference sequence). The CDR3 sequence is 15 residues long. CDR3 amino acids: CASSGPQGRNYGYTF. The CDR3 DNA reads TGTGCCAGCAGCGGTCCGCAGGGCAGGAACTATGGCTACACCTTC.

The J gene is TRBJ2-5, the V gene TRBV7-9; D gene ambiguous. CDR1 and CDR2 from the germline V gene are SEHNR and FQNEAQ (reference sequence). The length of the CDR3 is 13 residues. Trimming stripped 5 bases from V and 5 bases from J, with 12 bases between. Written as DNA, the CDR3 is TGTGCCAGCAGCCACACAAACAAGGAGACCCAGTACTTC. It translates to CASSHTNKETQYF.

V usage is TRBV6-6 and J usage is TRBJ2-1; TRBD2 might be the D (5 bases). The V and J ends lost 0 bases and 4 bases respectively, with 13 bases between them. Germline CDR1 is MNHNY and CDR2 is SVGAGI (reference sequence). This CDR3 is built from 16 residues. The chain's CDR3 is CASSYSATTEYNEQFF. DNA for the CDR3: TGTGCCAGCAGTTACTCCGCGACTACCGAATACAATGAGCAGTTCTTC.

The V and J genes are TRBV5-6 and TRBJ2-5; possibly TRBD1 for D (5 bases). The germline V gene has CDR1 SGHDT and CDR2 YYEEEE. There are 13 residues in the CDR3. V was clipped by 2 bases and J by 4 bases, with 9 bases between them. CDR3 bases: TGTGCCAGCAGCTTTTGGGGCCCAGAGACCCAGTACTTC. It yields the protein CASSFWGPETQYF.

The CDR3 protein is CASSSGLAYNEQFF. Here the CDR3 DNA reads TGTGCCAGCAGCTCTGGACTAGCATACAATGAGCAGTTCTTC. The chain combines TRBV5-4 with TRBJ2-1; 8 bases are a match to TRBD2. The J segment lost 4 bases and the V segment lost 3 bases, leaving 3 bases of the junction unmatched. Germline loops: CDR1 SGHNT, CDR2 YYREEE (reference sequence). This CDR3 comprises 14 residues.

V and J are TRBV2 and TRBJ1-2; 7 positions agree with TRBD1. The CDR3 runs to 16 residues. Germline CDR1 SNHLY, CDR2 FYNNEI. V was clipped by 4 bases and J by 5 bases; unmatched bases: 13. The CDR3 sequence is CASSGGGQDGRYGYTF. The CDR3 DNA sequence: TGTGCCAGCAGTGGAGGCGGACAGGACGGCCGATATGGCTACACCTTC.

The chain joins TRBV13 to TRBJ2-6, with unresolved D. The CDR3 sequence is 13 residues long. Germline V lookup: CDR1 PRHDT, CDR2 FYEKMQ (reference sequence). V was shortened by 6 bases and J by 1 base, with 4 bases between the two germline ends. CDR3 DNA sequence: TGTGCCAGCAGTCAGTCTGGGGCCAACGTCCTGACTTTC. Its translation is CASSQSGANVLTF.

This chain joins TRBV30 and TRBJ2-2, with 13 bases identical to TRBD2. The germline CDR1 and CDR2 sequences are GTSNPN and SVGIG (reference sequence). This CDR3 region has 20 residues. V was clipped by 4 bases and J by 5 bases; unmatched bases: 19. The CDR3 protein is CAWMPYGLAGARYMTGELFF. The CDR3 bases are TGTGCCTGGATGCCTTACGGACTAGCGGGGGCCCGATATATGACCGGGGAGCTGTTTTTT.

The rearrangement links TRBV10-2 to TRBJ2-7; tentative D call: TRBD1 (5 bases). Germline V gene data show CDR1 as WSHSY and CDR2 as SAAADI. V was pared by 6 bases and J by 4 bases, with 16 bases between. This CDR3 is built from 14 residues. DNA of the CDR3: TGCGCCAGCAGCGACTCAGGGTATAGATACGAGCAGTACTTC. Translated, it gives CASSDSGYRYEQYF.

J is TRBJ1-5 and V is TRBV29-1; D remains ambiguous. Germline V gene lookup returns CDR1 SQVTM and CDR2 ANQGSEA. The CDR3 consists of 14 residues. The V and J ends lost 7 bases and 0 bases respectively, with 13 bases between them. The CDR3 DNA sequence: TGCAGCGCACCCGGGGAGGATAGCAATCAGCCCCAGCATTTT. It codes for CSAPGEDSNQPQHF.

J is TRBJ2-6 and V is TRBV19, with a possible D match to TRBD2 (6 bases). This CDR3 has 13 amino acids. Trimming shortened V by 2 bases and J by 14 bases, and 13 bases separated the two germline ends. Germline CDR1 LNHDA, CDR2 SQIVND (reference sequence). The CDR3 DNA follows: TGTGCCAGTAGTATAAATTGGGGAGGCCTCCTGACTTTC. It yields the protein CASSINWGGLLTF. The whole variable domain, remainder taken from reference TRBV19 and TRBJ2-6, is DGGITQSPKYLFRKEGQNVTLSCEQNLNHDAMYWYRQDPGQGLRLIYYSQIVNDFQKGDIAEGYSVSREKKESFPLTVTSAQKNPTAFYLCASSINWGGLLTFGAGSRLTVL.

The chain has TRBV27 and TRBJ1-2; 7 bases are shared with TRBD1. The CDR3 consists of 13 residues. The germline V gene has CDR1 MNHEY and CDR2 SMNVEV (reference sequence). J lost 8 bases, V lost 6 bases, and 9 bases had no gene match. Here the CDR3 reads CASSLQGGGGYTF. The CDR3 DNA reads as TGTGCCAGCAGCCTTCAGGGGGGAGGCGGCTACACCTTC.

This chain links TRBV2 with TRBJ1-3; D gene unclear. CDR3 size: 12 residues. V dropped 8 bases and J dropped 4 bases, with 9 bases sitting between them. Germline-derived CDR1 and CDR2 are SNHLY and FYNNEI. CDR3: CASLTRGNTIYF. Here the CDR3 DNA reads TGTGCCAGCCTTACGCGGGGAAACACCATATATTTT.

The chain is built from TRBV27 and TRBJ1-4; tentative D call: TRBD1 (6 bases). The germline V gene encodes CDR1 MNHEY and CDR2 SMNVEV (reference sequence). V lost 5 bases to trimming and J lost 8 bases, with 21 bases between them. The CDR3 contains 16 residues. The CDR3 DNA reads TGTGCCAGCAGTCCGCTACCGGGGGGGCGCGTCGAAAAACTGTTTTTT. Translating it yields CASSPLPGGRVEKLFF.

The chain uses TRBV5-4 and TRBJ2-7; no firm D call. The length of the CDR3 is 13 residues. The V gene's germline CDR1 is SGHNT and CDR2 YYREEE (reference sequence). Trimming stripped 5 bases from V and 2 bases from J, with 11 bases between. CDR3: CASSRRSAYEQYF. CDR3 nucleotide sequence: TGTGCCAGCAGTCGCCGCAGCGCCTACGAGCAGTACTTC.

V gene TRBV2 combines with J gene TRBJ1-3; 7 nucleotides line up with TRBD1. V dropped 5 bases and J dropped 5; count of bases not matched to a gene: 3. The CDR3 spans 13 residues. The germline gives CDR1 SNHLY, CDR2 FYNNEI. This chain's CDR3 is CASSLGGRNTIYF. The CDR3, as DNA: TGTGCCAGCAGTTTAGGGGGCCGAAACACCATATATTTT.

The chain couples TRBV9 to TRBJ2-7; 7 bases match TRBD2. The CDR3 spans 16 residues. J gave up 1 base and V 0 bases, and 7 bases lay outside the gene matches. Germline values: CDR1 SGDLS, CDR2 YYNGEE. The CDR3 loop is CASSVGGGGESYEQYF. Here the CDR3 DNA reads TGTGCCAGCAGCGTAGGAGGCGGGGGTGAATCCTACGAGCAGTACTTC.

CDR3 DNA: TGTGCCTGGAGTTTGGGGGGCACTGAAGCTTTCTTT. This codes for CAWSLGGTEAFF. This chain connects TRBV30 to TRBJ1-1; a weak D match, TRBD1 (5 bases). The CDR3 runs to 12 residues. Germline CDR1 and CDR2: GTSNPN and SVGIG (reference sequence). The V and J ends lost 2 bases and 4 bases respectively, with 8 bases between them. The whole variable domain, remainder taken from reference TRBV30 and TRBJ1-1, is SQTIHQWPATLVQPVGSPLSLECTVEGTSNPNLYWYRQAAGRGLQLLFYSVGIGQISSEVPQNLSASRPQDRQFILSSKKLLLSDSGFYLCAWSLGGTEAFFGQGTRLTVV.

The chain joins TRBV9 to TRBJ2-3; TRBD2 matches at 13 bases. CDR1 SGDLS and CDR2 YYNGEE come from the germline V gene. The CDR3 covers 15 residues. V shed 3 bases and J 5 bases; nucleotides not matched to a gene: 3. In DNA, the CDR3 is TGTGCCAGCAGCGCCCGACTAGCGGGGGGAGATACGCAGTATTTT. Amino acids: CASSARLAGGDTQYF.

The gene calls are TRBV5-4 and TRBJ2-7, with TRBD1 matching over 10 bases. The junction had 10 bases not matched to a gene; V was cut back by 4 bases and J by 0 bases. The V gene's germline CDR1 is SGHNT and CDR2 YYREEE (reference sequence). This CDR3 has 17 amino acids. This CDR3 reads CASSTTGQGLRSYEQYF. CDR3 bases: TGTGCCAGCAGCACCACGGGACAGGGGTTACGCTCCTACGAGCAGTACTTC.

This chain uses TRBV5-1 with TRBJ2-5, with no clear D. Trimming removed 0 bases from V and 1 base from J, with 16 bases in between. The CDR3 loop spans 17 amino acids. Looked up from germline, CDR1 is SGHRS and CDR2 is YFSETQ. As DNA, the CDR3 is TGCGCCAGCAGCTTGGGAACTGACATTAGATCCCAAGAGACCCAGTACTTC. The encoded protein is CASSLGTDIRSQETQYF.

The CDR3 region is CASSLGSRTSTDTQYF. In nucleotides, the CDR3 is TGTGCCAGCAGTTTAGGTTCCAGGACTAGCACAGATACGCAGTATTTT. The J gene is TRBJ2-3, the V gene TRBV27; a possible D gene is TRBD2 (5 bases). The CDR3 totals 16 residues. The V end was cut by 2 bases, the J end by 0 bases, with 12 bases between. Germline-derived CDR1 and CDR2 are MNHEY and SMNVEV (reference sequence).

This CDR3 is CSVGAGAEDYGYTF. CDR3 DNA: TGCAGCGTTGGAGCGGGGGCCGAGGACTATGGCTACACCTTC. This sequence joins TRBV29-1 and TRBJ1-2, with D maybe TRBD1 (6 bases). CDR1 and CDR2 (germline): SQVTM, ANQGSEA. Trimming removed 4 bases from V and 3 bases from J, with 15 bases in between. CDR3 length: 14 residues.

The rearrangement uses TRBV4-3 and TRBJ2-4; D is unclear. The CDR3 extends over 13 amino acids. V gave up 0 bases and J gave up 5 bases, with 5 bases separating them. Germline V gene sequence: CDR1 LGHNA, CDR2 YSLEER. As DNA, the CDR3 is TGCGCCAGCAGCCAAGATTTAGAAAACATTCAGTACTTC. Its protein is CASSQDLENIQYF.

The J gene is TRBJ1-1, the V gene TRBV11-2; no firm D call. Germline V CDR1 and CDR2: SGHAT, FQNNGV. The CDR3 totals 14 residues. Deletions cut 0 bases from V and 11 bases from J, with 16 bases between. The CDR3 loop is CASSLDTVFSGAFF. The CDR3 nucleotides are TGTGCCAGCAGCTTAGATACAGTCTTTTCGGGGGCTTTCTTT.

The V call is TRBV19, the J call TRBJ2-7, with D maybe TRBD2 (5 bases). V lost 3 bases and J lost 3, with 18 bases in between. The CDR3 spans 16 residues. Germline CDR1 is LNHDA and CDR2 is SQIVND (reference sequence). CDR3 DNA sequence: TGTGCCAGTAGTATCGACAATGAGGGTCCAGGCTACGAGCAGTACTTC. It encodes CASSIDNEGPGYEQYF.